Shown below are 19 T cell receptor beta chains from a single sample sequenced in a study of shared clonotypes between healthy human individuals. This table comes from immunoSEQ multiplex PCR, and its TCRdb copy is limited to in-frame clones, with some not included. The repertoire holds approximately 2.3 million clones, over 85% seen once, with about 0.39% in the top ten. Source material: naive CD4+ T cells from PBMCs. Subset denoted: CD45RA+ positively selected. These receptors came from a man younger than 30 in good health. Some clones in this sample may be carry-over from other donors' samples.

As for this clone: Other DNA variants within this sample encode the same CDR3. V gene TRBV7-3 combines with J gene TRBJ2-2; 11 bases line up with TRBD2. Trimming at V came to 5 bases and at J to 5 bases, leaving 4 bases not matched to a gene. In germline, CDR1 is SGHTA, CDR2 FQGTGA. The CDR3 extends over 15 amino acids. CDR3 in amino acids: CASSPGLAGTGELFF. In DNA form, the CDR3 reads TGTGCCAGCAGCCCAGGACTAGCGGGTACCGGGGAGCTGTTTTTT.

The CDR3 loop reads CASSFLPTGGNEAFF. DNA for the CDR3: TGTGCCAGCAGTTTTCTCCCGACAGGGGGTAATGAAGCTTTCTTT. The chain combines TRBV28 with TRBJ1-1, with 9 nucleotides matching TRBD1. The germline CDR1 and CDR2 sequences are MDHEN and SYDVKM. The CDR3 is 15 amino acids. Trimming took 3 bases from V and 7 from J; bases not matched to a gene: 9.

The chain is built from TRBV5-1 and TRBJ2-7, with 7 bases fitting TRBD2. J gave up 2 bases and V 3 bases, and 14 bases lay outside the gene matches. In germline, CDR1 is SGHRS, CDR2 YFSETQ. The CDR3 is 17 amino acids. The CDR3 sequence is CASSWAGPLAVTYEQYF. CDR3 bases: TGCGCCAGCAGCTGGGCGGGGCCCCTAGCGGTAACCTACGAGCAGTACTTC.

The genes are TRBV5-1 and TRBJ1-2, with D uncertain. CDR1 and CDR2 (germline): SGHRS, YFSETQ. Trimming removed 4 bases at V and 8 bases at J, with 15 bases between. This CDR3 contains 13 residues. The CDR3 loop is CASSTDGAGGYTF. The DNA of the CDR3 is TGCGCCAGCAGCACGGACGGAGCGGGCGGCTACACCTTC.

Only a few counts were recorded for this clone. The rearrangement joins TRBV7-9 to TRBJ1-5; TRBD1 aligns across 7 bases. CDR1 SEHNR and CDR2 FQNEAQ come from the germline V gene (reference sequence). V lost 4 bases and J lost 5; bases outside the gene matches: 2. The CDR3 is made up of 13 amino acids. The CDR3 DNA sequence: TGTGCCAGCAGCTACGGACAGGATCAGCCCCAGCATTTT. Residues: CASSYGQDQPQHF. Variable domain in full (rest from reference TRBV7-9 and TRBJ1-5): DTGVSQNPRHKITKRGQNVTFRCDPISEHNRLYWYRQTLGQGPEFLTYFQNEAQLEKSRLLSDRFSAERPKGSFSTLEIQRTEQGDSAMYLCASSYGQDQPQHFGDGTRLSIL.

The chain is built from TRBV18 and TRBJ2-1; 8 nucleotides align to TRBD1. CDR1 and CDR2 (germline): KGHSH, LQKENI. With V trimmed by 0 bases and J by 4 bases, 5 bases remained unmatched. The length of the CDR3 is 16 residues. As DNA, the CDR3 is TGTGCCAGCTCACCACCGAACAGGGGGGAATACAATGAGCAGTTCTTC. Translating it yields CASSPPNRGEYNEQFF.

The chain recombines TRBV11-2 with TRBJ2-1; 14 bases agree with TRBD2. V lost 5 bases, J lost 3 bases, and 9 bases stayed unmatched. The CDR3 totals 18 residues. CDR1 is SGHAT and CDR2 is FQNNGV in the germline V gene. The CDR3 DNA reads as TGTGCCAGCAGCGCCGGGACTAGCGGGAGCTATTTCTACAATGAGCAGTTCTTC. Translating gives CASSAGTSGSYFYNEQFF. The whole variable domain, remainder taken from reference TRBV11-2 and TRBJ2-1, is EAGVAQSPRYKIIEKRQSVAFWCNPISGHATLYWYQQILGQGPKLLIQFQNNGVVDDSQLPKDRFSAERLKGVDSTLKIQPAKLEDSAVYLCASSAGTSGSYFYNEQFFGPGTRLTVL.

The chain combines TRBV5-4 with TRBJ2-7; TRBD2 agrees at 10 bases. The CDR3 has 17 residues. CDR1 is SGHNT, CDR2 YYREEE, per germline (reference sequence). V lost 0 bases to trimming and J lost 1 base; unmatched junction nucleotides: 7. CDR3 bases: TGTGCCAGCAGCTTGGCGTTAGCGGGAGGACGATCCTACGAGCAGTACTTC. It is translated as CASSLALAGGRSYEQYF.

CDR3 sequence reads: CASSSNWNTGELFF. CDR3 nucleotide sequence: TGTGCCAGTAGTTCTAACTGGAACACCGGGGAGCTGTTTTTT. J is TRBJ2-2 and V is TRBV19; D remains ambiguous. CDR3 length equals 14 residues. Germline V gene lookup returns CDR1 LNHDA and CDR2 SQIVND (reference sequence). With 5 bases removed from V and 1 base from J, the gap between germline ends came to 8 bases.

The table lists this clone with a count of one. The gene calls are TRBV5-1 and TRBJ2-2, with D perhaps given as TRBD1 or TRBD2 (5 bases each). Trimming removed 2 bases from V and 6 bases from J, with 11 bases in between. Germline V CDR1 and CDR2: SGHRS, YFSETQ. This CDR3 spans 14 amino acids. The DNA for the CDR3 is TGCGCCAGCAGCTTTTCGGGGCGGCCCGGGGAGCTGTTTTTT. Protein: CASSFSGRPGELFF.

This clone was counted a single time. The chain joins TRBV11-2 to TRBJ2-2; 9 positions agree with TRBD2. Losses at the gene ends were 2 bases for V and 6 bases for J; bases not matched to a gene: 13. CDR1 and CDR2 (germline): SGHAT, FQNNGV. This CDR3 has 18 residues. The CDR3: CASSLSSSLAGSAGELFF. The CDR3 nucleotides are TGTGCCAGCAGCTTAAGCTCAAGTCTAGCGGGATCCGCCGGGGAGCTGTTTTTT. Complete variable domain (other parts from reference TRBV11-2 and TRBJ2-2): EAGVAQSPRYKIIEKRQSVAFWCNPISGHATLYWYQQILGQGPKLLIQFQNNGVVDDSQLPKDRFSAERLKGVDSTLKIQPAKLEDSAVYLCASSLSSSLAGSAGELFFGEGSRLTVL.

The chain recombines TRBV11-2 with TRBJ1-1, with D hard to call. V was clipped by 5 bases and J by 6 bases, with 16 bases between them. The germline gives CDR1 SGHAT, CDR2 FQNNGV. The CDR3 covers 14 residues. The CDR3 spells CASSPERRFAEAFF. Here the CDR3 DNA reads TGTGCCAGCAGCCCGGAGAGAAGGTTCGCTGAAGCTTTCTTT.

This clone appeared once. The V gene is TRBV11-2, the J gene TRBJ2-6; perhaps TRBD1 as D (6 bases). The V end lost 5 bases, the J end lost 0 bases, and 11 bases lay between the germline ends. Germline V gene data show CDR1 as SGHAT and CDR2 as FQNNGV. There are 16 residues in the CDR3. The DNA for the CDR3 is TGTGCCAGCAGCCCGGACAGAAGCTCTGGGGCCAACGTCCTGACTTTC. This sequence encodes CASSPDRSSGANVLTF. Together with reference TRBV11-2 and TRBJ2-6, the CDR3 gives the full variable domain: EAGVAQSPRYKIIEKRQSVAFWCNPISGHATLYWYQQILGQGPKLLIQFQNNGVVDDSQLPKDRFSAERLKGVDSTLKIQPAKLEDSAVYLCASSPDRSSGANVLTFGAGSRLTVL.

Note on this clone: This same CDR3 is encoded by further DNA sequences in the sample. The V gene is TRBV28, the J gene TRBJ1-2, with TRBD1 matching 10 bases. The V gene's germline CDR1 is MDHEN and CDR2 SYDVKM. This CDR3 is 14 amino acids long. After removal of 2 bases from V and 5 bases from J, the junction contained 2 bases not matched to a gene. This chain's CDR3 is CASSLRTGGYGYTF. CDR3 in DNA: TGTGCCAGCAGTTTAAGGACAGGGGGGTATGGCTACACCTTC.

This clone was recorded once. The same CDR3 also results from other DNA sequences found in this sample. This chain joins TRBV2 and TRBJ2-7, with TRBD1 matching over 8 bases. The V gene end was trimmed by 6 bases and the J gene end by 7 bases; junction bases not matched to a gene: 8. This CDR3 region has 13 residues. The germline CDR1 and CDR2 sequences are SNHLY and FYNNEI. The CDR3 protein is CASSPGQGREQYF. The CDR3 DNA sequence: TGTGCCAGCAGCCCTGGACAGGGAAGGGAGCAGTACTTC. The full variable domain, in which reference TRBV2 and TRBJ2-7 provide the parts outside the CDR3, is EPEVTQTPSHQVTQMGQEVILRCVPISNHLYFYWYRQILGQKVEFLVSFYNNEISEKSEIFDDQFSVERPDGSNFTLKIRSTKLEDSAMYFCASSPGQGREQYFGPGTRLTVT.

CDR3 sequence (DNA): TGTGCCAGCAGACCGTTGGACAGGGCGAACACTGAAGCTTTCTTT. Protein: CASRPLDRANTEAFF. The rearrangement uses TRBV28 and TRBJ1-1; 8 bases agree with TRBD1. The germline V gene has CDR1 MDHEN and CDR2 SYDVKM. The CDR3 covers 15 residues. J gave up 1 base and V 6 bases, and 7 bases lay outside the gene matches.

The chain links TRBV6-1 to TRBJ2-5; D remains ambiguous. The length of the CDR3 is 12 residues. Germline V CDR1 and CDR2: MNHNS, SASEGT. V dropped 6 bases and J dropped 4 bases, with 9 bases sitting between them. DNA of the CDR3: TGTGCCAGCAGAGCCTCGGGAGAGACCCAGTACTTC. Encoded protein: CASRASGETQYF.

The chain's CDR3 is CASSRTSGELFF. The CDR3 DNA follows: TGCGCCAGCAGTCGAACTAGCGGGGAGCTGTTTTTT. The gene calls are TRBV5-1 and TRBJ2-2, with D maybe TRBD2 (5 bases). V was pared by 5 bases and J by 7 bases, with 9 bases between. CDR3 length: 12 residues. Germline V gene data show CDR1 as SGHRS and CDR2 as YFSETQ. The full variable domain, completed using reference TRBV5-1 and TRBJ2-2, is KAGVTQTPRYLIKTRGQQVTLSCSPISGHRSVSWYQQTPGQGLQFLFEYFSETQRNKGNFPGRFSGRQFSNSRSEMNVSTLELGDSALYLCASSRTSGELFFGEGSRLTVL.

The CDR3, as DNA: TGTGCCAGCAAGACGGGACGAGAGACCCAGTACTTC. Translating gives CASKTGRETQYF. This rearrangement joins TRBV28 to TRBJ2-5, with D perhaps matching TRBD1 or TRBD2 (5 bases each). Germline V gives CDR1 MDHEN, CDR2 SYDVKM. The CDR3 consists of 12 residues. V dropped 7 bases and J dropped 4 bases, with 10 bases sitting between them.